This T cell receptor beta chain stems from a study of shared clonotypes between healthy human individuals. Points from the study as a whole: Non-shared clonotypes showed lower generation probabilities than clonotypes common to all four donors. Despite large depth, sorted-subset datasets appeared incompletely sequenced.

Naive CD8 cells, CD45RO-negative and positively selected for CCR7, excluded terminally differentiated effector memory CD45RA+ cells. V shed 7 bases and J shed 8 bases, with 21 bases lying between them. Per germline, CDR1 SGHVS and CDR2 FQNEAQ. The CDR3 covers 15 residues. A note on this clone: Its antigen is undetermined.

Sequenced by immunoSEQ multiplex PCR; TCRdb stores in-frame clones only, minus some. The sample consists of 700,000 to 950,000 clones, 95% to 97% of them appearing once. This TCR derives from a man younger than 40 in good health. Sequenced sample: naive CD8+ T cells sorted from blood. The J gene is TRBJ2-1, the V gene TRBV7-8, with D perhaps matching TRBD2 (5 bases). CDR3 sequence (DNA): TGTGCCAGCATTGAACGGGGAATAGCTCTCCATGAGCAGTTCTTC. Its translation is CASIERGIALHEQFF.